This T cell receptor (beta chain) was sequenced in a study of blood T cells in healthy people across ages (dated by TCRdb to 2015 to 2017). Background for the entire study: In model experiments, template switching captured roughly one uniquely barcoded TCR beta cDNA molecule for every two T cells. Using the same blood draw, the study looked at two additional independent replicas of 1 million unique cDNA reads for two donors, one aged 18 to 29 and the other aged 80 or older. Four age groups were formed from the donors: young (average about 17 years), middle-aged (approximately 40), aged (approximately 60) and long-lived (82). To track age-related changes in TCR beta repertoire diversity, the study relied on deep sequencing normalized with unique cDNA molecular identifiers. To avoid experimental bias, donors of different ages were distributed randomly across sequencing lanes. Findings and caveats that apply to the study as a whole: Because profiling used bulk unsorted PBMCs, naive and antigen-experienced compartments could not be compared conclusively. As age increased, observed TCR beta diversity per million T cells dropped in a roughly linear way, and a significant reduction was already evident by age 40. Compared with the aged group, more naive CD4+ T cells, fewer expanded clones and increased TCR diversity were shown by the long-lived group, suggesting age selection. Observed TCR beta diversity correlated strongly with the percentage of naive T cells measured by flow cytometry. Total diversity estimates from one million sequenced T cells were considered lower bounds and underestimates. Donor CMV infection status was unknown, potentially confounding age-related changes in expanded clonotypes.

Including the terminal cysteine and phenylalanine, the CDR3 comprises 17 residues. Only the CDR3 region is kept as DNA, spanning 51 bases read in frame from base 1. Per the germline V gene, SGHTA is the CDR1 and FQGNSA is the CDR2. Trimming accounts for 4 bases at V and 1 base at J, while the number of junction bases matched to no gene is 8. This clonotype was counted many times. Its recognized antigen is unknown. The sample holds no much larger clone one base away, and base qualities are not on file. Libraries were built with 5' RACE. The instrument was an Illumina HiSeq 2500. The second PCR ran for about 6 to 12 cycles and used a J-beta primer mix along with a sample-barcoded 5' primer. Each TCR beta cDNA molecule received a unique molecular identifier from a template-switch 5' adaptor carrying 12 random nucleotides. At least 2.5 million CDR3-containing paired-end reads were obtained from each sample. First-strand cDNA was synthesized from all RNA with the Mint cDNA synthesis kit, primed by a TRBC-specific oligonucleotide. All cDNA was treated with uracil-DNA glycosylase and then went through a first 18-cycle PCR with the universal primers M1SS and BC2_uni_R. The authors' analysis ran thus. For normalization, 1 million high-quality reads were randomly selected from each sample, with every read carrying a distinct molecular identifier. Instead of being binned into consensus sequences, reads with shared molecular identifiers were discarded. MiTCR, run with a Q25 quality threshold and the strictest error-elimination algorithm, handled CDR3 identification, clonotype clustering and error correction. A nonparametric unseen species model with Euler transformation was used to estimate lower-bound total TCR beta diversity. TCRdb reprocessing: public reads trimmed at Q25 with fastp, clones called with MiXCR, in-frame beta chains kept. For every CDR3 protein sequence, its rows merge into one entry that carries the most common genes and DNA. Here the V and J calls rest on TCRdb's processing, not on the authors' analysis. The sample yields hundreds of thousands of distinct CDR3 sequences; roughly 20% were counted once. Jointly, the top ten make up 3.6% of the sample.

The donors were roughly 40 Caucasian individuals from Russia, aged roughly 6 to 90 years, who were systemically healthy. About 9.8 milliliters of peripheral blood were drawn from each donor into EDTA-treated Vacutainer tubes. PBMCs were isolated by Ficoll-Paque density-gradient centrifugation, with at least 7 million obtained per sample. Trizol reagent was used to extract total RNA from PBMCs, with at least 5.5 micrograms per sample. Naive CD45RAhigh/CD27high T cell percentages were measured by flow cytometry on a PBMC aliquot from every donor. Sequenced sample: blood. Recombination linked TRBV7-2 to TRBJ1-2; 11 junctional bases match TRBD1. The sequence was obtained from a man aged 65 to 79 in good health. The CDR3 amino acid sequence is: CASSSPGQGDLNYGYTF. Read as DNA, the sequence is TGTGCCAGCAGCTCTCCGGGACAGGGGGACCTTAACTATGGCTACACCTTC.